This paragraph covers one TCR beta chain sequence. Germline loops: CDR1 MDHEN, CDR2 SYDVKM. The CDR3 loop spans 15 amino acids. V dropped 4 bases and J dropped 0 bases, with 13 bases sitting between them. This sample is drawn from a study of blood T cell repertoires in COVID-19. About the study: PBMCs, B-cell-depleted T cells, or T cells were the source of the cDNA or gDNA that made up the material.

Participants' reported clinical history set cohort assignment. Produced via immunoSEQ multiplex PCR; TCRdb's table is partial and in-frame only. Of some 250,000 clones in the sample, around 88% are singletons; the top ten hold roughly 8.3%. The source of this sequence is a man in his forties or fifties who had recovered from COVID-19. The chain couples TRBV28 to TRBJ2-7; D possibly corresponds to TRBD1 (5 bases). The sample was PBMCs or T cells enriched from blood (not recorded which). CDR3 protein: CASSSQKDISYEQYF. The CDR3 DNA follows: TGTGCCAGCAGTTCCCAGAAGGACATCTCCTACGAGCAGTACTTC.